This record covers a single T cell receptor (beta chain). The assay was immunoSEQ multiplex PCR, and TCRdb's table has in-frame clones only and misses some. This table holds over 950,000 clones, approximately 80% found once. The data belong to a study of shared clonotypes between healthy human individuals. Germline V gene data show CDR1 as SGHNT and CDR2 as YYREEE (reference sequence). The CDR3 is 16 amino acids. V gave up 3 bases and J gave up 4 bases; unmatched junction bases: 9. The source is a man younger than 30 in good health. Some clones in this sample may be carry-over from other donors' samples. V and J are TRBV5-4 and TRBJ1-1; 10 positions agree with TRBD1. The material sequenced was memory CD4+ T cells from PBMCs. The subset: CD45RA-negative fraction. CDR3 DNA sequence: TGTGCCAGCAGCTGGGAAAAGGGACAGGGGAGCACTGAAGCTTTCTTT. Protein sequence: CASSWEKGQGSTEAFF.